The present entry profiles one T cell receptor (beta chain) with its context. The antigen is not known. V was trimmed by 0 bases and J by 5 bases, leaving 6 bases between them. Germline V gene data show CDR1 as SGHNT and CDR2 as YENEEA. The CDR3 loop spans 13 amino acids. Measured with immunoSEQ multiplex PCR; TCRdb has only the in-frame clones, and not every one. Of some 25,000 clones in the sample, about 82% are singletons; the top ten hold about 20%. These data belong to a study of lymphopenia after photon versus proton radiotherapy. Study results and caveats: After the lymphocyte nadir, photon-treated repertoires showed oligoclonal expansion, especially of CD8+ Temra cells. Only patients who died were analyzed for survival; proton advantage is unproven.

The source was peripheral blood, collected from a patient treated with proton-based radiotherapy. The V gene is TRBV11-3, the J gene TRBJ2-3; D is unresolved. The source of this sequence is a woman in her 70s with pancreatic cancer. CDR3 bases: TGTGCCAGCAGCTTAGAGTTCCGAGATACGCAGTATTTT. Its translation: CASSLEFRDTQYF.